These 6 T cell receptor beta chains were sequenced from one sample in a study of OX40 agonist ivuxolimab in advanced cancers. Profiling relied on immunoSEQ multiplex PCR, and the TCRdb table lists in-frame clones only, not all of them. The data show some 71,000 clones, about 89% seen once. The source was CD4+ or CD8+ T cells sorted from blood, collected in a trial of the OX40 agonist ivuxolimab. The receptors come from an adult with an advanced solid tumor such as melanoma, head and neck, liver or kidney cancer.

In DNA, the CDR3 is TGTGCCAGCAGCCCAACTAGCGGGAGCACAGATACGCAGTATTTT. Its translation is CASSPTSGSTDTQYF. The gene calls are TRBV4-2 and TRBJ2-3; 9 nucleotides agree with TRBD2. Germline V gene sequence: CDR1 LGHNA, CDR2 YNFKEQ. CDR3 size: 15 residues. With V trimmed by 4 bases and J by 0 bases, 2 bases remained unmatched.

This clone was counted once. This chain connects TRBV7-2 to TRBJ2-3; 7 bases map to TRBD1. This CDR3 is 17 amino acids long. CDR1 is SGHTA and CDR2 is FQGNSA in the germline V gene. V lost 1 base and J lost 0; bases outside the gene matches: 7. As DNA, the CDR3 is TGTGCCAGCAGCTTAGTAGTTTCAGGGGGAAGCACAGATACGCAGTATTTT. Its translation is CASSLVVSGGSTDTQYF.

The gene calls are TRBV5-4 and TRBJ2-7, with TRBD2 matching over 12 bases. Germline CDR1 is SGHNT and CDR2 is YYREEE (reference sequence). The length of the CDR3 is 16 residues. The ends lost 2 bases at V and 3 bases at J; junction bases unmatched: 6. The CDR3 loop is CASSLYSSGRDYEQYF. As DNA, the CDR3 is TGTGCCAGCAGCTTATACTCTAGCGGGAGGGACTACGAGCAGTACTTC.

This chain joins TRBV5-6 and TRBJ2-7; no reliable D call. V was cut by 3 bases and J by 6 bases, with 13 bases left in between. Germline V gene lookup returns CDR1 SGHDT and CDR2 YYEEEE. The CDR3 is made up of 13 amino acids. CDR3 DNA sequence: TGTGCCAGCAGCTCGATCGTCTACAGCGAGCAGTACTTC. Protein sequence: CASSSIVYSEQYF.

This clone is a singleton in its sample. The CDR3 nucleotides read TGTGCCAGCAGCATGGCCAACGAGCAGTACTTC. This codes for CASSMANEQYF. This rearrangement joins TRBV11-2 to TRBJ2-7; D is unresolved. V lost 5 bases and J lost 5, with 7 bases in between. Germline V gene data show CDR1 as SGHAT and CDR2 as FQNNGV. This CDR3 is 11 amino acids long.

The chain joins TRBV18 to TRBJ2-5, with no clear D. The CDR3 sequence is 15 residues long. The germline gives CDR1 KGHSH, CDR2 LQKENI. V lost 0 bases and J lost 5, with 13 bases in between. CDR3 residues: CASSPPTGEVETQYF. As DNA, the CDR3 is TGTGCCAGCTCACCACCAACTGGAGAGGTGGAGACCCAGTACTTC. The full variable domain, its missing parts supplied by reference TRBV18 and TRBJ2-5, is NAGVMQNPRHLVRRRGQEARLRCSPMKGHSHVYWYRQLPEEGLKFMVYLQKENIIDESGMPKERFSAEFPKEGPSILRIQQVVRGDSAAYFCASSPPTGEVETQYFGPGTRLLVL.